What follows is one TCR beta chain and its context. Antigen: not known. This sample is part of a study of cytomegalovirus exposure and HLA in healthy donors. Overall study findings and caveats: In a later analysis, most CMV-associated TCR beta chains appeared HLA-restricted. In a later analysis, V- and J-gene trimming of beta chains associated with a DCLRE1C missense variant, replicated independently. TCR beta V segments were, for the most part, productive about 87% or about 30% of the time in an earlier analysis. Clonal expansion, a later analysis showed, was greater in HLA-associated TCR beta chains than in equally common others.

13 Jbeta primers and 60 Vbeta primers were used for the PCR. Measured with immunoSEQ multiplex PCR; TCRdb has only the in-frame clones, and not every one. This sample contains approximately 60,000 clones. This CDR3 has 13 residues. Germline lookup yields CDR1 GTSNPN and CDR2 SVGIG (reference sequence). With 1 base removed from V and 1 base from J, the gap between germline ends came to 4 bases. Sequencing input: PBMCs. This TCR was recovered from a man aged 25 to 40 in good health and CMV-seropositive. The V gene is TRBV30, the J gene TRBJ2-2; no clear D. This CDR3 is CAWSELNTGELFF. The CDR3 coding sequence is TGTGCCTGGAGTGAACTGAACACCGGGGAGCTGTTTTTT.